This entry is about one T cell receptor (beta chain). Assay used: immunoSEQ multiplex PCR; TCRdb lists only in-frame clones, some missing. The sample holds some 140,000 clones, approximately 90% seen once. This specimen belongs to a study of control samples from healthy donors and cancer patients. The TCR originated in a woman aged 25 to 45 in good health. The sequenced sample consisted of blood.

CDR3: CASSSMKDRERAKNIQYF. CDR3 bases: TGTGCCAGCAGTTCGATGAAAGACAGGGAACGAGCCAAAAACATTCAGTACTTC. The chain recombines TRBV27 with TRBJ2-4, with TRBD1 matching 7 bases. The germline V gene has CDR1 MNHEY and CDR2 SMNVEV (reference sequence). Trimming cost V 4 bases and J 0 bases; bases outside gene matches: 12. There are 18 residues in the CDR3.